Shown below are 10 T cell receptor beta chains from a single sample sequenced in a study of CD8 T cells in Susac syndrome. It was with random hexamers that about 0.45 to 1 ug RNA was reverse transcribed. TCRdb re-derived calls from the immunoSEQ multiplex PCR reads in MiXCR, one entry per CDR3 protein. The sample shows approximately 110,000 distinct CDR3 sequences, 90% to 96% of them seen only once. The sequenced material came from CD4+ T cells from PBMCs. The receptors shown here come from a human donor in good health.

The gene calls are TRBV2 and TRBJ2-1; 7 nucleotides align to TRBD2. CDR3 size: 16 residues. Germline CDR1 is SNHLY and CDR2 is FYNNEI. The ends lost 4 bases at V and 6 bases at J; junction bases unmatched: 12. CDR3: CASSAQVGAGINEQFF. CDR3 coding DNA: TGTGCCAGCAGTGCTCAGGTGGGAGCGGGAATCAATGAGCAGTTCTTC. Combining the CDR3 with reference TRBV2 and TRBJ2-1 gives the whole variable domain EPEVTQTPSHQVTQMGQEVILRCVPISNHLYFYWYRQILGQKVEFLVSFYNNEISEKSEIFDDQFSVERPDGSNFTLKIRSTKLEDSAMYFCASSAQVGAGINEQFFGPGTRLTVL.

The V and J genes are TRBV27 and TRBJ1-2; 11 bases are a match to TRBD1. The CDR3 sequence is 14 residues long. V lost 5 bases, J lost 7 bases, and 6 bases stayed unmatched. In germline, CDR1 is MNHEY, CDR2 SMNVEV (reference sequence). The CDR3: CASSPWTGGSGYTF. The CDR3 nucleotides read TGTGCCAGCAGTCCCTGGACAGGGGGCAGTGGCTACACCTTC.

The CDR3, as DNA: TGCGCCAGCAGCACCTCCGGGACTAGCTACAATGAGCAGTTCTTC. Translation: CASSTSGTSYNEQFF. The V call is TRBV5-1, the J call TRBJ2-1, with 8 bases fitting TRBD2. This CDR3 spans 15 amino acids. V dropped 4 bases and J dropped 3; count of bases not matched to a gene: 6. Germline V lookup: CDR1 SGHRS, CDR2 YFSETQ.

This chain connects TRBV3-1 to TRBJ2-1; possible D gene TRBD2, 6 bases. Germline loops: CDR1 LGHDT, CDR2 YNNKEL (reference sequence). V lost 4 bases to trimming and J lost 6 bases, with 22 bases between them. This CDR3 is built from 17 residues. CDR3 loop: CASSPRRAGVGVNEQFF. The CDR3 DNA follows: TGTGCCAGCAGCCCTCGGAGAGCGGGCGTCGGGGTCAATGAGCAGTTCTTC.

The rearrangement links TRBV7-2 to TRBJ2-7, with 9 nucleotides matching TRBD2. Looked up from germline, CDR1 is SGHTA and CDR2 is FQGNSA. The CDR3 covers 15 residues. V shed 3 bases and J 2 bases; nucleotides not matched to a gene: 5. CDR3 region: CASSLRTSAPYEQYF. The CDR3 nucleotides read TGTGCCAGCAGCTTGAGGACTAGCGCCCCCTACGAGCAGTACTTC.

This chain joins TRBV20-1 and TRBJ2-1; 10 nucleotides line up with TRBD2. V was pared by 1 base and J by 0 bases, with 9 bases of the junction left unmatched. The CDR3 has 18 residues. Germline-derived CDR1 and CDR2 are DFQATT and SNEGSKA (reference sequence). CDR3 region: CSARAGGRLAGSYNEQFF. The CDR3 nucleotides are TGCAGTGCTAGAGCGGGAGGTAGACTAGCGGGCTCCTACAATGAGCAGTTCTTC.

V usage is TRBV12-3 or TRBV12-4 and J usage is TRBJ2-1, with D possibly being TRBD2 (7 bases). V lost 0 bases and J 9 bases, leaving 12 bases between the germline ends. The CDR3 is 14 residues long. Here the CDR3 reads CASSLAGGPFEQFF. CDR3 nucleotide sequence: TGTGCCAGCAGTTTAGCGGGGGGGCCGTTTGAGCAGTTCTTC.

The chain recombines TRBV7-2 with TRBJ2-4; 7 bases are a match to TRBD1. Germline V gene lookup returns CDR1 SGHTA and CDR2 FQGNSA. The CDR3 is 16 amino acids. Germline trimming cut 1 base from V and 7 bases from J; bases unmatched to any gene: 10. The CDR3 protein is CASSLVETGYRNIQYF. The CDR3 DNA follows: TGTGCCAGCAGCTTAGTCGAGACAGGGTATCGGAACATTCAGTACTTC.

The V and J genes are TRBV20-1 and TRBJ2-3, with 10 bases matching TRBD2. Looked up from germline, CDR1 is DFQATT and CDR2 is SNEGSKA (reference sequence). The CDR3 has 12 residues. V was clipped by 8 bases and J by 3 bases; unmatched bases: 2. For the CDR3, the DNA is TGCAGTAGCGGGGGGGGGACAGATACGCAGTATTTT. Its protein is CSSGGGTDTQYF.

This clonotype came up once. CDR3 DNA sequence: TGTGCCAGCAGCTCCATAAGGTTCTACGAGCAGTACTTC. Translated: CASSSIRFYEQYF. The rearrangement uses TRBV11-2 and TRBJ2-7; D is uncertain. V lost 4 bases to trimming and J lost 3 bases, with 10 bases between them. The CDR3 is 13 amino acids. Germline CDR1 SGHAT, CDR2 FQNNGV.